These T cell receptor beta chains were read from a single sample in a study of blood T cell repertoires in COVID-19. Libraries were prepared by immunoSEQ multiplex PCR; TCRdb keeps only in-frame clonotypes and omits some of them. The table records over 200,000 clones, about 80% of them present only once. What was sequenced was PBMCs or T cells enriched from blood (not recorded which). The source of these receptors is a man in his fifties or sixties who had recovered from COVID-19. CDR3s include the opening cysteine and the closing phenylalanine or tryptophan. The D gene is left open where the match is weak. Clone sizes are given selectively: once, few, many, or a class where the clone is expanded.

v_call	d_call	j_call	clone_size	cdr3_aa	cdr3_nt
TRBV13	-	TRBJ1-2	-	CASSLGAGAGYGYTF	TGTGCCAGCAGCTTAGGGGCGGGGGCTGGCTATGGCTACACCTTC
TRBV15	-	TRBJ1-3	-	CATSRDGGTSGNTIYF	TGTGCCACCAGCAGAGATGGCGGGACCTCTGGAAACACCATATATTTT
TRBV4-3	TRBD2	TRBJ2-1	-	CASSQDPPRSGGVVDEQFF	TGCGCCAGCAGCCAAGATCCCCCCCGTAGCGGGGGGGTGGTCGATGAGCAGTTCTTC
TRBV28	TRBD1	TRBJ2-7	-	CASGSGTGLYEQYF	TGTGCCAGCGGGTCCGGGACAGGGCTCTACGAGCAGTACTTC
TRBV5-1	TRBD1	TRBJ1-2	-	CASSPKTGGLVGYTF	TGCGCCAGCAGCCCGAAGACAGGGGGCTTGGTAGGCTACACCTTC
TRBV19	TRBD1	TRBJ2-4	-	CASSPPTGGTKNIQYF	TGTGCCAGTAGTCCGCCGACAGGGGGGACCAAAAACATTCAGTACTTC
TRBV3-1/TRBV3-2	-	TRBJ2-2	-	CASAGVDGELFF	TGTGCCAGCGCAGGGGTAGACGGGGAGCTGTTTTTT
TRBV7-2	-	TRBJ1-2	few	CASSSAINYGYTF	TGTGCCAGCAGCTCAGCTATAAACTATGGCTACACCTTC
TRBV4-3	-	TRBJ1-2	-	CASSQDFGGIYGYTF	TGCGCCAGCAGCCAAGATTTCGGAGGAATCTATGGCTACACCTTC
TRBV30	TRBD1	TRBJ2-3	-	CAWSFDTGGRTDTQYF	TGTGCCTGGAGTTTCGACACAGGGGGCCGCACAGATACGCAGTATTTT
TRBV6-2/TRBV6-3	-	TRBJ2-3	-	CASSKGRGVDTQYF	TGTGCCAGCAGCAAGGGCAGGGGGGTAGATACGCAGTATTTT
TRBV4-3	-	TRBJ2-7	-	CASSQDLQAYEQYF	TGCGCCAGCAGCCAAGATCTACAGGCCTACGAGCAGTACTTC
TRBV7-5	-	TRBJ1-2	-	CARSFLTGLSCYGYTF	TGTGCCAGAAGCTTCCTGACAGGCTTAAGTTGCTATGGCTACACCTTC
TRBV11-3	TRBD1	TRBJ1-2	-	CASSPDRGGGYTF	TGTGCCAGCAGCCCTGACAGGGGAGGTGGCTACACCTTC
TRBV4-3	-	TRBJ1-5	few	CASSQDLDQPQHF	TGCGCCAGCAGCCAAGATCTCGATCAGCCCCAGCATTTT
TRBV29-1	TRBD1	TRBJ2-7	few	CSVWGQGEQYF	TGCAGCGTGTGGGGACAGGGCGAGCAGTACTTC
TRBV15	-	TRBJ1-2	few	CATSRDRQGGYTF	TGTGCCACCAGCAGAGATAGACAAGGTGGCTACACCTTC
TRBV7-2	-	TRBJ2-2	once	CASSLGGYLANTGELFF	TGTGCCAGCAGCTTAGGCGGATACCTCGCGAACACCGGGGAGCTGTTTTTT
TRBV6-5	-	TRBJ2-5	few	CASSRKQGQETQYF	TGTGCCAGCAGTCGAAAGCAGGGTCAAGAGACCCAGTACTTC
TRBV2	TRBD1	TRBJ2-1	-	CAFSGTGYNEQFF	TGTGCCTTTTCCGGGACAGGGTACAATGAGCAGTTCTTC
TRBV6-5	TRBD1	TRBJ2-1	-	CASSKGQGKNNEQFF	TGTGCCAGCAGTAAGGGACAGGGGAAGAACAATGAGCAGTTCTTC
TRBV9	TRBD1	TRBJ2-2	-	CASSVGDRRNTGELFF	TGTGCCAGCAGCGTAGGGGACAGGCGGAACACCGGGGAGCTGTTTTTT
TRBV4-2	-	TRBJ1-3	-	CASSQPPDHSGNTIYF	TGTGCCAGCAGCCAACCCCCAGATCACTCTGGAAACACCATATATTTT
TRBV14	-	TRBJ1-2	-	CASSETDGLSYGYTF	TGTGCCAGCAGCGAAACCGACGGGTTATCATATGGCTACACCTTC
TRBV6-5	TRBD1	TRBJ2-7	-	CASSYSTGPYEQYF	TGTGCCAGCAGTTACTCGACAGGGCCCTACGAGCAGTACTTC
TRBV7-9	TRBD1	TRBJ1-1	-	CASSLPQGARSEAFF	TGTGCCAGCAGCTTACCACAGGGGGCGCGGTCTGAAGCTTTCTTT
TRBV2	-	TRBJ2-7	few	CASSRQASYEQYF	TGTGCCAGCAGCAGACAAGCCTCCTACGAGCAGTACTTC
TRBV19	-	TRBJ2-7	-	CASSRGFYEQYF	TGTGCCAGTAGTCGGGGTTTTTACGAGCAGTACTTC
TRBV4-2	-	TRBJ1-5	-	CASSQELTGAYNQPQHF	TGTGCCAGCAGCCAAGAATTGACCGGAGCTTACAATCAGCCCCAGCATTTT
TRBV5-1	TRBD1	TRBJ1-2	-	CASSLATGDGYTF	TGCGCCAGCAGCTTGGCTACAGGGGATGGCTACACCTTC
TRBV9	-	TRBJ2-5	-	CASSVDGDWRQETQYF	TGTGCCAGCAGCGTAGACGGCGATTGGCGGCAAGAGACCCAGTACTTC
TRBV4-2	TRBD1	TRBJ1-2	-	CASSRTGDGYTF	TGTGCCAGCAGCCGGACAGGAGACGGCTACACCTTC
TRBV29-1	TRBD1	TRBJ2-2	-	CSAVLGQGSWNTGELFF	TGCAGCGCCGTTCTGGGACAGGGATCCTGGAACACCGGGGAGCTGTTTTTT
TRBV9	-	TRBJ1-6	-	CASSVGGGQSPLHF	TGTGCCAGCAGCGTAGGGGGGGGTCAATCACCCCTCCACTTT
TRBV5-1	TRBD1	TRBJ1-1	-	CASSSRDRGNTEAFF	TGCGCCAGCAGCTCCCGGGACAGGGGGAACACTGAAGCTTTCTTT
TRBV19	-	TRBJ1-1	-	CASSRVTGVTEAFF	TGTGCCAGTAGTAGGGTTACGGGGGTGACTGAAGCTTTCTTT
TRBV5-1	TRBD1	TRBJ1-1	-	CASSYIGQGAGNTEAFF	TGCGCCAGCAGCTACATTGGACAGGGGGCAGGGAACACTGAAGCTTTCTTT